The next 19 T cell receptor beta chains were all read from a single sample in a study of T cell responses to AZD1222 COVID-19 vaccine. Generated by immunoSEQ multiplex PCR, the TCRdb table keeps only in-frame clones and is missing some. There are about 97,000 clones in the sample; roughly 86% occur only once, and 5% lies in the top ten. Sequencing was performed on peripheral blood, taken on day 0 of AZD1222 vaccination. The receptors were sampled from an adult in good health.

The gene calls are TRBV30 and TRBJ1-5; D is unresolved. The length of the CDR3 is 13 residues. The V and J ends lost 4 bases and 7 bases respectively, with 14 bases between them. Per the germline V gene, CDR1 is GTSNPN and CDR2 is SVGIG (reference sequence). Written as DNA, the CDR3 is TGTGCCTGGACCCCTGGCCGGGAGCAGCCCCAGCATTTT. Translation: CAWTPGREQPQHF.

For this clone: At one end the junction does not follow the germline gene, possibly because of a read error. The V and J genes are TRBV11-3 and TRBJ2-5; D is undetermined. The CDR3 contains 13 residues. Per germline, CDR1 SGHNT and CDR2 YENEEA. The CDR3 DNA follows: TGTGCCGGCAGCTTAGGGCAGCAAGAGACCCAGTACTTC. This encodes CAGSLGQQETQYF.

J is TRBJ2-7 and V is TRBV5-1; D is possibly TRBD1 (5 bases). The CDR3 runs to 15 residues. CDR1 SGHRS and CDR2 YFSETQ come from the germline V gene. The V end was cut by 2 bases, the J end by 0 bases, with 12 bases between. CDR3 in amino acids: CASSFRAGSSYEQYF. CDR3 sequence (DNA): TGCGCCAGCAGCTTCAGGGCAGGTAGCTCCTACGAGCAGTACTTC.

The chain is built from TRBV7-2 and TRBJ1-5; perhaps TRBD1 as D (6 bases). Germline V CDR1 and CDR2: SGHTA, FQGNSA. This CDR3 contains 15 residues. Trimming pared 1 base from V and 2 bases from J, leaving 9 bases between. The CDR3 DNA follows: TGTGCCAGCAGCTTAGAGGCAGGGGGCAATCAGCCCCAGCATTTT. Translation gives CASSLEAGGNQPQHF.

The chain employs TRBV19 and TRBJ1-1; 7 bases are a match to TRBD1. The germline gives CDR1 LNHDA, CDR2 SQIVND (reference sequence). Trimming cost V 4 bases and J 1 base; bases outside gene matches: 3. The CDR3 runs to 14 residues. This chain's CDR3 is CASSTQGGNTEAFF. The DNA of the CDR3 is TGTGCCAGTAGTACCCAGGGGGGGAACACTGAAGCTTTCTTT.

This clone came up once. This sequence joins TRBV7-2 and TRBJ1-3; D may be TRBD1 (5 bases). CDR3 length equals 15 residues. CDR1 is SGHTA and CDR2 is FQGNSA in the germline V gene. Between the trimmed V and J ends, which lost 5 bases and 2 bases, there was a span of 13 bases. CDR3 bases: TGTGCCAGCAGCGTAACCGACAGTACTGGAAACACCATATATTTT. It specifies CASSVTDSTGNTIYF.

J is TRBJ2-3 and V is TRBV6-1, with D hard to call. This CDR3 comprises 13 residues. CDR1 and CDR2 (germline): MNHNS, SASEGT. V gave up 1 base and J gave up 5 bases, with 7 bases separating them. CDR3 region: CASSEGVGDTQYF. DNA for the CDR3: TGTGCCAGCAGTGAAGGGGTTGGAGATACGCAGTATTTT.

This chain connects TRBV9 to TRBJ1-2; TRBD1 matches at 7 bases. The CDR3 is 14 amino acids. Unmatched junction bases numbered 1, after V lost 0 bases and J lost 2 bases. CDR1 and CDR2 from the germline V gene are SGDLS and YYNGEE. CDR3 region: CASSVAGQNYGYTF. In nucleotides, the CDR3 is TGTGCCAGCAGCGTAGCGGGACAGAACTATGGCTACACCTTC.

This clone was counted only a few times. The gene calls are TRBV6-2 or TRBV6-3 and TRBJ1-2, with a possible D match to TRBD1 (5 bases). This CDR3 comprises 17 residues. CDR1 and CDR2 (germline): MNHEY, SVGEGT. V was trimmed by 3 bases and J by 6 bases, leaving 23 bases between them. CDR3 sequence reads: CASSYPPGRALFNGYTF. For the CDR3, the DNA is TGTGCCAGCAGTTATCCACCCGGCAGGGCCCTTTTTAATGGCTACACCTTC.

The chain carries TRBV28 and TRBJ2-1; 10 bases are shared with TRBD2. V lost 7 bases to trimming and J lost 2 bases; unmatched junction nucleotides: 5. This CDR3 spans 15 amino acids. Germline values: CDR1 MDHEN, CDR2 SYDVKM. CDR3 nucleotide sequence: TGTGCCAGCACCGAGAGCGGGAGGGCCTACAATGAGCAGTTCTTC. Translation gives CASTESGRAYNEQFF.

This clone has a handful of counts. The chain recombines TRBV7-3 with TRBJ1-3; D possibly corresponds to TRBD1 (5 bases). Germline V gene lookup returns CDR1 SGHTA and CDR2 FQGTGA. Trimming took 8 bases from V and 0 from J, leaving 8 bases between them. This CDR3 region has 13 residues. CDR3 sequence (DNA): TGTGCCAGCGGCAGGGACTCTGGAAACACCATATATTTT. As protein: CASGRDSGNTIYF.

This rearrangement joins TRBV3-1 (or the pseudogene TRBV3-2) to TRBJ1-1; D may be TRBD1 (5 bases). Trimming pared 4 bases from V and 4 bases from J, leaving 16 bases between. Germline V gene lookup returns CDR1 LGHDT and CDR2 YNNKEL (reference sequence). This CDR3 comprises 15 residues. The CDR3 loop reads CASSRAAGRVTEAFF. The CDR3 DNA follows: TGTGCCAGCAGCCGCGCCGCAGGGCGGGTCACTGAAGCTTTCTTT.

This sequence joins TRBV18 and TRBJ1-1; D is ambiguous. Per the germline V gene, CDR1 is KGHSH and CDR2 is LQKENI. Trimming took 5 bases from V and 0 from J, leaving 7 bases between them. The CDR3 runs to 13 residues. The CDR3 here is CASSAQLNTEAFF. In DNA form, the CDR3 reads TGTGCCAGCTCAGCACAGCTGAACACTGAAGCTTTCTTT.

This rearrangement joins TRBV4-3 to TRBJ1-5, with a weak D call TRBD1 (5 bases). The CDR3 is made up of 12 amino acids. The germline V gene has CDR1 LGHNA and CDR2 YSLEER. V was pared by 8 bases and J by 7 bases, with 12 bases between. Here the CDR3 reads CASGSRDQPQHF. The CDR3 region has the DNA TGCGCCAGCGGGAGCAGGGACCAGCCCCAGCATTTT.

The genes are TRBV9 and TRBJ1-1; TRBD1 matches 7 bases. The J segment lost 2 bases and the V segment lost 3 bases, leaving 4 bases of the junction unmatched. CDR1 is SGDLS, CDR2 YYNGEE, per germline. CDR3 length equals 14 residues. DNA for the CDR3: TGTGCCAGCAGCGAGGACAGGTTTAACACTGAAGCTTTCTTT. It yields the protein CASSEDRFNTEAFF.

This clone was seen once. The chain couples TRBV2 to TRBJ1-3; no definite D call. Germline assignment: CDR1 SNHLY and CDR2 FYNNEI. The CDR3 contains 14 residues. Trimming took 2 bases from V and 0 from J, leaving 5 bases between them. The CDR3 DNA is TGTGCCAGCAGTGAACTTTTCTCTGGAAACACCATATATTTT. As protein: CASSELFSGNTIYF.

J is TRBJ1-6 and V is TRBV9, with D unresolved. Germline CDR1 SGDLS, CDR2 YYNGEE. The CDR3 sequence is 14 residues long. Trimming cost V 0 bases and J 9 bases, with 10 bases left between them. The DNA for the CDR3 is TGTGCCAGCAGCGTAGCTGGTTCGGGTTCACCCCTCCACTTT. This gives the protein CASSVAGSGSPLHF. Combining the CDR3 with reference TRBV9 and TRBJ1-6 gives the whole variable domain DSGVTQTPKHLITATGQRVTLRCSPRSGDLSVYWYQQSLDQGLQFLIQYYNGEERAKGNILERFSAQQFPDLHSELNLSSLELGDSALYFCASSVAGSGSPLHFGNGTRLTVT.

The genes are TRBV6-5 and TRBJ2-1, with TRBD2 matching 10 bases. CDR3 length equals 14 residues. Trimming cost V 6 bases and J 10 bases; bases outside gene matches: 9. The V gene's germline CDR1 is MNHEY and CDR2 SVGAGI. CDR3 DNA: TGTGCCAGCAGCCACTCTAGCGGGGGACTGGAGCAGTTCTTC. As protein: CASSHSSGGLEQFF.

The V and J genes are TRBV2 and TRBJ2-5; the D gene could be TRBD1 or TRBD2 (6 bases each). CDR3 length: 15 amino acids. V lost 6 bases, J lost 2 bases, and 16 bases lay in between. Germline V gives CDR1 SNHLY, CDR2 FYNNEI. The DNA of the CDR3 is TGTGCCAGCAGCGCCGTTGGGGGGCGGCAAGAGACCCAGTACTTC. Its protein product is CASSAVGGRQETQYF.